This T cell receptor (beta chain) originates from a study of identifying expanded T cells in peripheral blood. Assay: immunoSEQ multiplex PCR; the TCRdb copy retains only in-frame clones and omits some. This sample has about 100,000 clones, with 88% found just once. Trimming removed 6 bases from V and 6 bases from J; junction bases left unmatched: 9. The CDR3 is 14 amino acids. Germline V gene data show CDR1 as MNHEY and CDR2 as SVGAGI. The V gene is TRBV6-5, the J gene TRBJ2-3, with 7 bases lining up with TRBD2. The sequence was obtained from a person between 18 and 70 years old in good health. Sequencing was carried out using blood. The CDR3 loop is CASRKGGVTDTQYF. The CDR3 DNA follows: TGTGCCAGCAGAAAGGGAGGGGTTACGGATACGCAGTATTTT.